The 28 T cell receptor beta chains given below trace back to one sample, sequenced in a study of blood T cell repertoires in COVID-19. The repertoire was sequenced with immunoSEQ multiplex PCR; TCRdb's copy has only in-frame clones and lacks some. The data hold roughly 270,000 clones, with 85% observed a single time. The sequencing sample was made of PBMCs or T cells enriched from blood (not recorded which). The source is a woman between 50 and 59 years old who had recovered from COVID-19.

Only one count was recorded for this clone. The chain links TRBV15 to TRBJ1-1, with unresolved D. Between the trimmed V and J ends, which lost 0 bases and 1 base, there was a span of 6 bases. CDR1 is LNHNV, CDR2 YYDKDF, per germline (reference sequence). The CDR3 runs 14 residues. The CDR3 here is CATSRETRNTEAFF. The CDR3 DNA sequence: TGTGCCACCAGCAGAGAGACAAGGAACACTGAAGCTTTCTTT. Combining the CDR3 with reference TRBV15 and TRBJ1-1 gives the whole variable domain DAMVIQNPRYQVTQFGKPVTLSCSQTLNHNVMYWYQQKSSQAPKLLFHYYDKDFNNEADTPDNFQSRRPNTSFCFLDIRSPGLGDTAMYLCATSRETRNTEAFFGQGTRLTVV.

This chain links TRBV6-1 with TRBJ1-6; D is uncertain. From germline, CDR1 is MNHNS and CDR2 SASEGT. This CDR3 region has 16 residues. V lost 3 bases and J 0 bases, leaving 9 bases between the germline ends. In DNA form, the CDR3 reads TGTGCCAGCAGTGACGGAAGGAGCTCCTATAATTCACCCCTCCACTTT. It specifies CASSDGRSSYNSPLHF.

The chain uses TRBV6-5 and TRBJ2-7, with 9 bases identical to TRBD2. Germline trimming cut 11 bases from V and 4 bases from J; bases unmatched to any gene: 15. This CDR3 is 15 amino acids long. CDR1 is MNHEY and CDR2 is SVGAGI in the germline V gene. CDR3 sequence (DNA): TGTGCCTCCCAGCCCCCTCTAGCGGGACCTTACGAGCAGTACTTC. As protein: CASQPPLAGPYEQYF.

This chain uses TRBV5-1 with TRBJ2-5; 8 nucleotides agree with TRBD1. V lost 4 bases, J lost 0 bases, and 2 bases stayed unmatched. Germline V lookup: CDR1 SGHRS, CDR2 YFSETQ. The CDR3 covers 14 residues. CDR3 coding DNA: TGCGCCAGCAGCCAGGGACAGGACCAAGAGACCCAGTACTTC. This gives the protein CASSQGQDQETQYF.

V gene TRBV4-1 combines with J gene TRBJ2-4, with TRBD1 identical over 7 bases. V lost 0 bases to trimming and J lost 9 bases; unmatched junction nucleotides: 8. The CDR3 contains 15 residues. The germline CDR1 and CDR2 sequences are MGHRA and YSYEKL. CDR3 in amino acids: CASSQEGRTGRIQYF. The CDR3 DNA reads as TGCGCCAGCAGCCAAGAAGGTCGGACAGGACGCATTCAGTACTTC.

The CDR3 here is CASRGRDRWTVPEAFF. DNA for the CDR3: TGTGCCAGTAGGGGTCGGGACAGGTGGACGGTCCCTGAAGCTTTCTTT. The rearrangement links TRBV19 to TRBJ1-1; 8 bases align to TRBD1. CDR1 LNHDA and CDR2 SQIVND come from the germline V gene (reference sequence). The CDR3 spans 16 residues. The junction had 15 bases not matched to a gene; V was cut back by 6 bases and J by 6 bases.

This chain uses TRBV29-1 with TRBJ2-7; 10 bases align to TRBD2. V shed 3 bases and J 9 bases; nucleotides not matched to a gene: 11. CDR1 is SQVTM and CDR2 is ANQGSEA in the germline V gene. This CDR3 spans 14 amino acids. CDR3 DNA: TGCAGCGTTGAGGGTGGACTAGCGGTCGCCGGGCAGTACTTC. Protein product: CSVEGGLAVAGQYF.

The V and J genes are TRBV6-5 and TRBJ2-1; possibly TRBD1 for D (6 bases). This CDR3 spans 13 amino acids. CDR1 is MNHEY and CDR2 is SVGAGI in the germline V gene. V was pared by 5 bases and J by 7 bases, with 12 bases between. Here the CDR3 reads CASSIQGRNEQFF. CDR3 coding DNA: TGTGCCAGCAGTATACAGGGACGGAATGAGCAGTTCTTC.

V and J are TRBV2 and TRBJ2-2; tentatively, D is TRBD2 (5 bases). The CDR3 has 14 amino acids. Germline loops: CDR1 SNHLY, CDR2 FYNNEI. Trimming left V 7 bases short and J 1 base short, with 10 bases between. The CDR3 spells CASNILENTGELFF. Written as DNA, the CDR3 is TGTGCCAGCAACATACTAGAGAACACCGGGGAGCTGTTTTTT.

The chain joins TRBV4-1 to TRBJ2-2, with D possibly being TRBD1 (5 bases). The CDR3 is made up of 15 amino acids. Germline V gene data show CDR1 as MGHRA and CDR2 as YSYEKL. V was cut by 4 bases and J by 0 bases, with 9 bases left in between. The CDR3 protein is CASSRGHTNTGELFF. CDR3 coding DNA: TGCGCCAGCAGCCGCGGACACACGAACACCGGGGAGCTGTTTTTT.

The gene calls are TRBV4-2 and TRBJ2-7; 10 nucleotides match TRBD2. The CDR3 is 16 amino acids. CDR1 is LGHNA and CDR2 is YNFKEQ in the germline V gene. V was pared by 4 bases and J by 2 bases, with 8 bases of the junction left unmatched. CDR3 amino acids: CASSRMGTSDTYEQYF. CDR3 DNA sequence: TGTGCCAGCAGCCGCATGGGGACTAGCGACACCTACGAGCAGTACTTC.

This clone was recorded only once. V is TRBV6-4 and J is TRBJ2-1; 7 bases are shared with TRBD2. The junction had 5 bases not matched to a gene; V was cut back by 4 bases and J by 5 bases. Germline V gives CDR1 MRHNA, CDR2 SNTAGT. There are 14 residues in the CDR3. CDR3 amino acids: CASSASGLNNEQFF. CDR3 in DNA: TGTGCCAGCAGTGCTAGCGGACTCAACAATGAGCAGTTCTTC.

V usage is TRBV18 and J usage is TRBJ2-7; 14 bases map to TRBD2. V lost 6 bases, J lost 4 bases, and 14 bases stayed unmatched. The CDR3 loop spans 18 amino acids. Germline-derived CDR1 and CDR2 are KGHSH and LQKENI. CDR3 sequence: CASSPLTGTSGSAYEQYF. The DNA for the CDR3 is TGTGCCAGCTCTCCGTTAACCGGGACTAGCGGGAGTGCTTACGAGCAGTACTTC.

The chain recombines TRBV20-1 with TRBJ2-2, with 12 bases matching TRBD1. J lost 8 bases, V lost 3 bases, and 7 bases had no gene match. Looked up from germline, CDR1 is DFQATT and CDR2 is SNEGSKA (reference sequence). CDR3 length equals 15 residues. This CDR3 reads CSASPGQGARGELFF. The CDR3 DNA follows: TGCAGTGCTAGTCCGGGACAGGGGGCGCGAGGGGAGCTGTTTTTT.

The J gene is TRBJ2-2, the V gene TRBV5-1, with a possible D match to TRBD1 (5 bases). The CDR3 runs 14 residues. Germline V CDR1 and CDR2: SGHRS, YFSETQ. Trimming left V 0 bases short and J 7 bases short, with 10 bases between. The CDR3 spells CASSLASGIGELFF. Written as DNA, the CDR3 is TGCGCCAGCAGCTTGGCGTCAGGGATCGGGGAGCTGTTTTTT.

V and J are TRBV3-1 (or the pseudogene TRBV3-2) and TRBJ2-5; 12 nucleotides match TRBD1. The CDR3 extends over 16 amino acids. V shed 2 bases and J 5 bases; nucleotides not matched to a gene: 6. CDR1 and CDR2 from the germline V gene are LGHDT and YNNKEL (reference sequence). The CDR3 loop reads CASSQTGTGGTETQYF. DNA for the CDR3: TGTGCCAGCAGCCAAACCGGGACAGGGGGCACGGAGACCCAGTACTTC.

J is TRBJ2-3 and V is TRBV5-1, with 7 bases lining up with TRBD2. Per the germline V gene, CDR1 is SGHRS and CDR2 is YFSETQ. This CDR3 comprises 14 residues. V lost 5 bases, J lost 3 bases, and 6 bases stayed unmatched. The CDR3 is CASRRGLTTDTQYF. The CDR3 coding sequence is TGCGCCAGCAGACGGGGACTAACGACAGATACGCAGTATTTT.

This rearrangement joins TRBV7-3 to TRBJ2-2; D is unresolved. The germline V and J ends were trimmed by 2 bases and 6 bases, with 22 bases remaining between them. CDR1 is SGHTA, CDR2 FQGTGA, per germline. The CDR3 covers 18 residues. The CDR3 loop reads CASSLVSGSDPRSGELFF. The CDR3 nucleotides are TGTGCCAGCAGCTTAGTGTCCGGGTCTGATCCCCGATCCGGGGAGCTGTTTTTT.

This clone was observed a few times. The CDR3 here is CASSLESTYEQYF. The CDR3 DNA reads TGCGCCAGCAGCTTGGAATCAACCTACGAGCAGTACTTC. This sequence joins TRBV5-1 and TRBJ2-7; no clear D gene. V was cut by 0 bases and J by 2 bases, with 6 bases left in between. The V gene's germline CDR1 is SGHRS and CDR2 YFSETQ. CDR3 length: 13 amino acids.

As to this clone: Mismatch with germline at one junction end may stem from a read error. The CDR3 coding sequence is TGTGCCAGCAGCCAAGTGGACAGATCTGCTAACTTC. Its protein product is CASSQVDRSANF. The genes are TRBV3-1 (or the pseudogene TRBV3-2) and TRBJ2-5; D perhaps matches TRBD1 (6 bases). The length of the CDR3 is 12 residues. In germline, CDR1 is LGHDT, CDR2 YNNKEL (reference sequence).

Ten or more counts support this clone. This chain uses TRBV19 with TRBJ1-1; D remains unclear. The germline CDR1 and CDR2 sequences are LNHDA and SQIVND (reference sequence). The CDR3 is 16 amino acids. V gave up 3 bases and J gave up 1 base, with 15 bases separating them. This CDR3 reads CASSIGFSDKNTEAFF. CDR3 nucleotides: TGTGCCAGTAGTATTGGTTTTAGTGACAAGAACACTGAAGCTTTCTTT.

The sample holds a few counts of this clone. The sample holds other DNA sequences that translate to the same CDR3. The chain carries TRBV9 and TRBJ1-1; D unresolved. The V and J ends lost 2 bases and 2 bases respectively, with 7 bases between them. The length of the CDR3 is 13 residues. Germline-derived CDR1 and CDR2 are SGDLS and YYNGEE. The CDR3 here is CASSVSLNTEAFF. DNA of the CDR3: TGTGCCAGCAGCGTGAGCTTAAACACTGAAGCTTTCTTT.

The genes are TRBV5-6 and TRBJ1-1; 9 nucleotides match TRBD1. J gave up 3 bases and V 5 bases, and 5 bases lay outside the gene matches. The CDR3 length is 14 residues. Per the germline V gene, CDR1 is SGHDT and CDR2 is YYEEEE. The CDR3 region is CASSTGTGYTEAFF. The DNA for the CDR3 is TGTGCCAGCAGTACCGGGACAGGGTACACTGAAGCTTTCTTT.

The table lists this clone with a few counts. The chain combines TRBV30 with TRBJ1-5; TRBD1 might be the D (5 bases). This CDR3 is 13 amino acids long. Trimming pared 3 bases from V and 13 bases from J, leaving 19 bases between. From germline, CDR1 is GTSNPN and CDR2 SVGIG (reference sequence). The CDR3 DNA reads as TGTGCCTGGAGCGGAGGGCGAGACAGCACTCAGCATTTT. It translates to CAWSGGRDSTQHF.

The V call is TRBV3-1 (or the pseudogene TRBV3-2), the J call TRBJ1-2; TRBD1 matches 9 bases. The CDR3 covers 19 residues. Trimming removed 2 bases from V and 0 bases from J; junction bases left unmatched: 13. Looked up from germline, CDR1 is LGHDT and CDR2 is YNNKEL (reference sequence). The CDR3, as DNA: TGTGCCAGCAGCCAACTACAGGGGGCCCGGGCAGAAGCTAACTATGGCTACACCTTC. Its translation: CASSQLQGARAEANYGYTF.

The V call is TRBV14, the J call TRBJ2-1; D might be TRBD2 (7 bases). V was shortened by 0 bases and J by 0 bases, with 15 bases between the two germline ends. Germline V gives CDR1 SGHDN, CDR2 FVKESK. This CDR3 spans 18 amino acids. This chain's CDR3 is CASSQEGGAGYSYNEQFF. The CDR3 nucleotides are TGTGCCAGCAGCCAAGAAGGGGGAGCGGGGTACTCCTACAATGAGCAGTTCTTC. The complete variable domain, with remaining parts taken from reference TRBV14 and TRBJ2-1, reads EAGVTQFPSHSVIEKGQTVTLRCDPISGHDNLYWYRRVMGKEIKFLLHFVKESKQDESGMPNNRFLAERTGGTYSTLKVQPAELEDSGVYFCASSQEGGAGYSYNEQFFGPGTRLTVL.

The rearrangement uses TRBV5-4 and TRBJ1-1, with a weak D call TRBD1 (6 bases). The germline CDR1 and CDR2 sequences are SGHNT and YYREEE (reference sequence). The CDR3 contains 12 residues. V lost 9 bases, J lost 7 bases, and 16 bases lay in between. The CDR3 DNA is TGTGCCACCTCAGGGGTCTGGGATGAAGCTTTCTTT. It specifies CATSGVWDEAFF. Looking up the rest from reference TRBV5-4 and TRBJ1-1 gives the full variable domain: ETGVTQSPTHLIKTRGQQVTLRCSSQSGHNTVSWYQQALGQGPQFIFQYYREEENGRGNFPPRFSGLQFPNYSSELNVNALELDDSALYLCATSGVWDEAFFGQGTRLTVV.

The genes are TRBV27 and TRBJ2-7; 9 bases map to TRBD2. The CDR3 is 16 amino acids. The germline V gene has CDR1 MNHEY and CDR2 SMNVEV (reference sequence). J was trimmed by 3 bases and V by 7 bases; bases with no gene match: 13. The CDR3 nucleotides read TGTGCCAGCAACCGGGCGGGAGGGCGTGGAATCTACGAGCAGTACTTC. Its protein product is CASNRAGGRGIYEQYF.